Following are 22 T cell receptor beta chains from one sample sequenced in a study of somatic mutations in cytotoxic T cells in rheumatoid arthritis (dated by TCRdb to about 2017). The receptor library was made with the immunoSEQ multiplex PCR assay. As stored in TCRdb, this immuneACCESS dataset retains in-frame rearrangements with V and J assigned. A fraction of the clones does not appear; measured against another copy, unresolved V genes explain less than half of the discrepancy, and the remainder lacks a known reason. The sample table lists about 10,000 clones, around 81% of them with a count of one. Approximately 20% of the sample is held by the ten biggest clonotypes. Sequencing was done on a sample of CD8+ T cells sorted from blood. These receptors were collected from a woman between 50 and 59 years old in good health.

For this clone: At one of its ends the junction is not consistent with the germline gene, which may arise from a read error. This chain joins TRBV6-5 and TRBJ1-5; D unclear. This CDR3 contains 14 residues. Germline CDR1 reads MNHEY; CDR2 reads SVGAGI. As DNA, the CDR3 is TGTGCCACCCGTTTGTCTGGAGGGAATCATCCCCAGCATTTT. Translation: CATRLSGGNHPQHF.

The V and J genes are TRBV5-1 and TRBJ1-1; D perhaps matches TRBD1 (6 bases). The CDR3 loop spans 14 amino acids. V was trimmed by 2 bases and J by 0 bases, leaving 8 bases between them. Germline V gives CDR1 SGHRS, CDR2 YFSETQ. The CDR3 reads CASSFGQMNTEAFF. In DNA, the CDR3 is TGCGCCAGCAGCTTCGGACAGATGAACACTGAAGCTTTCTTT.

The rearrangement uses TRBV7-9 and TRBJ2-7; D not certain. The CDR3 loop spans 14 amino acids. Trimming removed 1 base from V and 5 bases from J, with 12 bases in between. Per the germline V gene, CDR1 is SEHNR and CDR2 is FQNEAQ (reference sequence). CDR3 in amino acids: CASSLDPQWDEQYF. In DNA form, the CDR3 reads TGTGCCAGCAGCTTAGACCCACAGTGGGACGAGCAGTACTTC. Based on the CDR3 plus reference TRBV7-9 and TRBJ2-7, the full variable domain is DTGVSQNPRHKITKRGQNVTFRCDPISEHNRLYWYRQTLGQGPEFLTYFQNEAQLEKSRLLSDRFSAERPKGSFSTLEIQRTEQGDSAMYLCASSLDPQWDEQYFGPGTRLTVT.

The rearrangement links TRBV19 to TRBJ2-1; D gene uncertain. Trimming took 10 bases from V and 0 from J, leaving 16 bases between them. This CDR3 has 15 amino acids. CDR1 and CDR2 from the germline V gene are LNHDA and SQIVND (reference sequence). The CDR3, as DNA: TGTGCCACCCGCCCGGTCCACAGCTCCTACAATGAGCAGTTCTTC. This codes for CATRPVHSSYNEQFF.

This clone was observed a single time. The V gene is TRBV13, the J gene TRBJ1-4; maybe TRBD1 (6 bases). The CDR3 has 14 amino acids. Looked up from germline, CDR1 is PRHDT and CDR2 is FYEKMQ (reference sequence). Trimming removed 4 bases at V and 8 bases at J, with 14 bases between. This chain's CDR3 is CASSSGGAEEKLFF. For the CDR3, the DNA is TGTGCCAGCAGCTCCGGGGGGGCGGAGGAAAAACTGTTTTTT. Based on the CDR3 plus reference TRBV13 and TRBJ1-4, the full variable domain is AAGVIQSPRHLIKEKRETATLKCYPIPRHDTVYWYQQGPGQDPQFLISFYEKMQSDKGSIPDRFSAQQFSDYHSELNMSSLELGDSALYFCASSSGGAEEKLFFGSGTQLSVL.

This chain links TRBV6-6 with TRBJ1-1; 10 bases line up with TRBD1. The trim removed 4 bases at V and 3 bases at J, leaving 8 bases unmatched. Germline assignment: CDR1 MNHNY and CDR2 SVGAGI (reference sequence). This CDR3 has 16 amino acids. The CDR3 here is CASSSPKGQGYTEAFF. In DNA, the CDR3 is TGTGCCAGCAGTTCCCCGAAGGGACAGGGGTACACTGAAGCTTTCTTT.

This chain links TRBV18 with TRBJ1-1; TRBD1 aligns across 7 bases. The junction had 3 bases not matched to a gene; V was cut back by 4 bases and J by 1 base. CDR3 length: 14 amino acids. The V gene's germline CDR1 is KGHSH and CDR2 LQKENI. In nucleotides, the CDR3 is TGTGCCAGCTCACTCGGACAGGCGAACACTGAAGCTTTCTTT. The encoded protein is CASSLGQANTEAFF.

The chain carries TRBV2 and TRBJ2-1; TRBD2 aligns across 8 bases. The V gene end was trimmed by 2 bases and the J gene end by 8 bases; junction bases not matched to a gene: 8. The CDR3 is 15 amino acids. CDR1 and CDR2 (germline): SNHLY, FYNNEI. The CDR3 protein is CASSERGGAVDEQFF. DNA for the CDR3: TGTGCCAGCAGTGAACGGGGGGGCGCGGTCGATGAGCAGTTCTTC.

Comment on this clone: A far larger clone is one base from this, pointing to a likely read error. Additional DNA sequences in this sample encode the identical CDR3. The V call is TRBV14, the J call TRBJ1-1; D not resolved. Per the germline V gene, CDR1 is SGHDN and CDR2 is FVKESK. Trimming shortened V by 4 bases and J by 11 bases, and 17 bases separated the two germline ends. The CDR3 runs 13 residues. CDR3 sequence reads: CASSLRRRGRAFF. The CDR3 DNA sequence: TGTGCCAGCAGCCTTCGAAGGAGAGGTAGGGCTTTCTTT.

This sequence joins TRBV19 and TRBJ2-7, with 7 bases identical to TRBD2. CDR3 length: 12 residues. V dropped 3 bases and J dropped 12; count of bases not matched to a gene: 8. Germline-derived CDR1 and CDR2 are LNHDA and SQIVND (reference sequence). The DNA for the CDR3 is TGTGCCAGTAGTATGGCGGGAGTCGAGGTGTACTTC. Translating it yields CASSMAGVEVYF.

This clone appeared once. The V call is TRBV9, the J call TRBJ2-2; a possible D gene is TRBD2 (7 bases). Trimming cost V 0 bases and J 4 bases, with 16 bases left between them. The CDR3 has 17 amino acids. Germline CDR1 reads SGDLS; CDR2 reads YYNGEE. The CDR3 reads CASSVEASGGLTGELFF. As DNA, the CDR3 is TGTGCCAGCAGCGTAGAAGCCTCCGGGGGGCTCACCGGGGAGCTGTTTTTT.

The V and J genes are TRBV4-3 and TRBJ2-6; 8 bases map to TRBD1. Germline V gene lookup returns CDR1 LGHNA and CDR2 YSLEER. The CDR3 runs to 14 residues. Trimming removed 1 base from V and 13 bases from J; junction bases left unmatched: 6. Here the CDR3 DNA reads TGCGCCAGCAGCCAAGGGACAGGGCCTAATGTCCTGACTTTC. Protein product: CASSQGTGPNVLTF.

About this clone itself: At one of its ends the junction is not consistent with the germline gene, which may arise from a read error. The gene calls are TRBV6-1 and TRBJ2-6, with D unclear. The CDR3 loop spans 17 amino acids. Germline values: CDR1 MNHNS, CDR2 SASEGT. In nucleotides, the CDR3 is TGTGCCATCAGTGAGTCGTATAGTAGTTCTGGGGCCAACGTCCTGACTTTC. Translated: CAISESYSSSGANVLTF.

This clone was found once. The chain couples TRBV28 to TRBJ2-2; 9 bases align to TRBD1. The CDR3 is 15 residues long. The junction had 5 bases not matched to a gene; V was cut back by 3 bases and J by 6 bases. From germline, CDR1 is MDHEN and CDR2 SYDVKM. Here the CDR3 DNA reads TGTGCCAGCAGTTTGGGGGACAGGGAAGCCGGGGAGCTGTTTTTT. This codes for CASSLGDREAGELFF.

This clone was observed a few times. The chain couples TRBV4-3 to TRBJ2-7; 11 bases agree with TRBD2. The CDR3 length is 18 residues. CDR1 and CDR2 (germline): LGHNA, YSLEER. Unmatched junction bases numbered 8, after V lost 0 bases and J lost 1 base. CDR3 sequence reads: CASSQDRTSGGSSYEQYF. The CDR3 DNA is TGCGCCAGCAGCCAAGATAGAACTAGCGGGGGTTCTTCCTACGAGCAGTACTTC.

This sequence joins TRBV7-9 and TRBJ1-5; TRBD1 might be the D (5 bases). V was cut by 5 bases and J by 0 bases, with 14 bases left in between. CDR1 is SEHNR, CDR2 FQNEAQ, per germline (reference sequence). The CDR3 runs to 16 residues. The CDR3 loop reads CASSPGGADSNQPQHF. CDR3 sequence (DNA): TGTGCCAGCAGCCCAGGTGGGGCAGATAGCAATCAGCCCCAGCATTTT.

This chain links TRBV4-3 with TRBJ2-3; 7 bases align to TRBD1. The CDR3 totals 15 residues. The J segment lost 2 bases and the V segment lost 4 bases, leaving 6 bases of the junction unmatched. Germline assignment: CDR1 LGHNA and CDR2 YSLEER. CDR3 region: CASSLGTATTDTQYF. The CDR3 DNA is TGCGCCAGCAGCCTCGGGACAGCAACCACAGATACGCAGTATTTT.

The chain combines TRBV4-3 with TRBJ1-1; the match to TRBD1 covers 7 bases. The germline gives CDR1 LGHNA, CDR2 YSLEER. Trimming took 1 base from V and 2 from J; bases not matched to a gene: 1. CDR3 length: 14 amino acids. For the CDR3, the DNA is TGCGCCAGCAGCCAAGGGGACAGAAACACTGAAGCTTTCTTT. Protein sequence: CASSQGDRNTEAFF.

The count of this clone is one. CDR3 sequence reads: CASSSPGQGDEQYF. The DNA of the CDR3 is TGTGCCAGTAGTTCACCGGGACAGGGAGACGAGCAGTACTTC. This chain uses TRBV19 with TRBJ2-7; 9 bases are shared with TRBD1. V lost 5 bases and J lost 5; bases outside the gene matches: 7. The germline V gene encodes CDR1 LNHDA and CDR2 SQIVND (reference sequence). The CDR3 contains 14 residues.

The V call is TRBV6-4, the J call TRBJ2-1; D unclear. V lost 0 bases, J lost 6 bases, and 9 bases lay in between. The CDR3 is 14 amino acids. Germline V gene lookup returns CDR1 MRHNA and CDR2 SNTAGT. This chain's CDR3 is CASSDSTDSNEQFF. CDR3 DNA sequence: TGTGCCAGCAGTGACTCGACTGACTCCAATGAGCAGTTCTTC.

The genes are TRBV6-5 and TRBJ2-5, with D perhaps matching TRBD2 (6 bases). CDR3 length equals 14 residues. Germline CDR1 MNHEY, CDR2 SVGAGI. Trimming pared 5 bases from V and 7 bases from J, leaving 17 bases between. CDR3 DNA sequence: TGTGCCAGCAGTCCCGGGAACCCCGGGGGGACCCAGTACTTC. Residues: CASSPGNPGGTQYF.

This chain joins TRBV7-2 and TRBJ2-7, with 7 bases lining up with TRBD1. Unmatched junction bases numbered 6, after V lost 0 bases and J lost 4 bases. Germline values: CDR1 SGHTA, CDR2 FQGNSA. The CDR3 totals 15 residues. In nucleotides, the CDR3 is TGTGCCAGCAGCTTAGCGGTTGCAGGGGGATACGAGCAGTACTTC. Translated: CASSLAVAGGYEQYF. Full variable domain (remainder filled in from reference TRBV7-2 and TRBJ2-7): GAGVSQSPSNKVTEKGKDVELRCDPISGHTALYWYRQSLGQGLEFLIYFQGNSAPDKSGLPSDRFSAERTGGSVSTLTIQRTQQEDSAVYLCASSLAVAGGYEQYFGPGTRLTVT.